This entry describes one TCR beta chain. The antigen is unknown. Generated by immunoSEQ multiplex PCR, the TCRdb table keeps only in-frame clones and is missing some. This table holds 150,000 to 200,000 clones, 80% to 95% found once. V was shortened by 2 bases and J by 3 bases, with 17 bases between the two germline ends. The CDR3 loop spans 17 amino acids. Per the germline V gene, CDR1 is LNHDA and CDR2 is SQIVND (reference sequence). This entry is derived from a study of T cell responses to AZD1222 COVID-19 vaccine. Study conclusions and caveats: Repertoire sampling was restricted to post-peak T cell response timepoints. Compared with day 0, the breadth and depth of the Spike-specific TCR repertoire rose significantly after two doses of AZD1222. A mostly white British donor set with more females was recruited, and clonal diversity was possibly underestimated. Reportedly, close to half of spike-specific TCRs are directed against unmutated variant regions.

The V gene is TRBV19, the J gene TRBJ1-3; a possible D gene is TRBD1 (5 bases). The TCR was taken from an adult in good health. Material: peripheral blood, obtained on day 0 of AZD1222 vaccination. The CDR3 DNA sequence: TGTGCCAGTAGTATAAAAGCCGGGACTCCTCGTGGAAACACCATATATTTT. It is translated as CASSIKAGTPRGNTIYF.